These T cell receptor beta chains were read from a single sample in a study of shared clonotypes between healthy human individuals. The repertoire was sequenced with immunoSEQ multiplex PCR; TCRdb's copy has only in-frame clones and lacks some. The sample yields more than 2 million clones, around 95% seen once. Material for sequencing was naive CD4+ T cells sorted from blood. The receptor set was obtained from a man younger than 35 in good health. Each CDR3 is given with its conserved first and last residue. Fields, in order: CDR3 DNA, CDR3 protein, J gene, clone size, D gene, V gene. D genes are given only for firm matches. Clone size is shown for a subset of rows, as once, few, many or a class of expanded clone.

TGTGCCAGCAGCTTACCCCGGGACAGGGGAGATTCACCCCTCCACTTT,CASSLPRDRGDSPLHF,TRBJ1-6,NA,TRBD1,TRBV5-6
TGTGCCAGCAGCTTCCAGCGGGAGGCCCAGTACTTC,CASSFQREAQYF,TRBJ2-5,NA,TRBD2,TRBV7-2
TGCGCCAGCAGCTTAGAGGACTACTCCTACGAGCAGTACTTC,CASSLEDYSYEQYF,TRBJ2-7,NA,NA,TRBV5-1
TGTGCTAGCAGCCGACAGCTTCTGGGAGAGACCCAGTACTTC,CASSRQLLGETQYF,TRBJ2-5,NA,NA,TRBV7-7
TGCAGCGTTGAGGGGACAGGGCTATCAGATACGCAGTATTTT,CSVEGTGLSDTQYF,TRBJ2-3,NA,TRBD1,TRBV29-1
TGTGCCAGCAGCCAAAGTACCTACGAGCAGTACTTC,CASSQSTYEQYF,TRBJ2-7,NA,NA,TRBV11-2
TGCGCCAGCAGTGACAGGGGCTATTGGAATTCTGGAAACACCATATATTTT,CASSDRGYWNSGNTIYF,TRBJ1-3,NA,NA,TRBV10-2
TGTGCCAGCAGAGGGACTAGCGGGATCGGGGAGCTGTTTTTT,CASRGTSGIGELFF,TRBJ2-2,NA,TRBD2,TRBV2
TGTGCCAGCAGCTTAGCGAAGGGGGTTGTTGAAAAACTGTTTTTT,CASSLAKGVVEKLFF,TRBJ1-4,NA,NA,TRBV7-8
TGTGCCTGGAGAAAACATCCTCAGGACTCTAATGAAAAACTGTTTTTT,CAWRKHPQDSNEKLFF,TRBJ1-4,NA,NA,TRBV30
TGTGCCACCAGCAGAGATTGGGGGGACCTCTCCTACGAGCAGTACTTC,CATSRDWGDLSYEQYF,TRBJ2-7,NA,NA,TRBV15
TGTGCCAGCGCTCGGTTGGGTGGGTCTGGCTACACCTTC,CASARLGGSGYTF,TRBJ1-2,NA,NA,TRBV2
TGTGCCTGGAGTGAACTAGTGTCCTACAATGAGCAGTTCTTC,CAWSELVSYNEQFF,TRBJ2-1,NA,NA,TRBV30
TGTGCCAGCAGCTTAGACCCCTCGGCCAAAAACATTCAGTACTTC,CASSLDPSAKNIQYF,TRBJ2-4,NA,NA,TRBV11-2
TGTGCCAGCAGCCTCAACCGGGACACGAACGAAAAACTGTTTTTT,CASSLNRDTNEKLFF,TRBJ1-4,NA,NA,TRBV6-1
TGCAGCGTAAGGGGAAAGCATTACAATGAGCAGTTCTTC,CSVRGKHYNEQFF,TRBJ2-1,NA,NA,TRBV29-1
TGTGCCAGTAGTATATCTCCCTACAGGGGGATGAACACTGAAGCTTTCTTT,CASSISPYRGMNTEAFF,TRBJ1-1,NA,TRBD1,TRBV19
TGTGCCAGCGGGCGGGTAGGGGTCAATATGAACACTGAAGCTTTCTTT,CASGRVGVNMNTEAFF,TRBJ1-1,NA,NA,TRBV28
TGTGCCAGCTCACAGGAGAACACCGGGGAGCTGTTTTTT,CASSQENTGELFF,TRBJ2-2,NA,NA,TRBV18
TGTGCCAGCTCACCAGGGACAGTGTACACTGAAGCTTTCTTT,CASSPGTVYTEAFF,TRBJ1-1,NA,TRBD1,TRBV18
TGCAGCGTTAGCAGCGGAAGCACAGATACGCAGTATTTT,CSVSSGSTDTQYF,TRBJ2-3,NA,NA,TRBV29-1
TGTGCCAGCTCACCTTCAAGGACAGGGGGAGACATTCAGTACTTC,CASSPSRTGGDIQYF,TRBJ2-4,NA,TRBD1,TRBV18
TGTGCCAGCAGTACCACTAGCGCCACAGATACGCAGTATTTT,CASSTTSATDTQYF,TRBJ2-3,NA,TRBD2,TRBV6-7
TGTGCCAGCAGCAAGGGGCAAGCCACCGGGGAGCTGTTTTTT,CASSKGQATGELFF,TRBJ2-2,NA,NA,TRBV21-1
TGTGCCAGCAGTTTAACGTTCGAGGGCACTGAAGCTTTCTTT,CASSLTFEGTEAFF,TRBJ1-1,NA,NA,TRBV28
TGTGCCAGCAGCCCCGGGACTAGCGGGACAGGCTACGAACAGTACTTC,CASSPGTSGTGYEQYF,TRBJ2-7,NA,TRBD2,TRBV2
TGCGCCAGCAGCCTGGGGGGTCACTTCTCCTACAATGAGCAGTTCTTC,CASSLGGHFSYNEQFF,TRBJ2-1,NA,NA,TRBV5-1
TGCGCCAGCAGCCTAGGGACGGCCGACGGGACCCAGTACTTC,CASSLGTADGTQYF,TRBJ2-5,NA,NA,TRBV5-1
TGTGCCAGCAGGGTAGCGGGAGGGCAAGAGACCCAGTACTTC,CASRVAGGQETQYF,TRBJ2-5,NA,TRBD2,TRBV5-4
TGCGCCAGCAGCTTGATCCCCGGGGTCTCTGGAAACACCATATATTTT,CASSLIPGVSGNTIYF,TRBJ1-3,NA,NA,TRBV5-1
TGTGCCAGCAGTGACCGGACCGGGGGTAATCAGCCCCAGCATTTT,CASSDRTGGNQPQHF,TRBJ1-5,NA,NA,TRBV6-1
TGCAGCGTGGCCGAGGGGAATTCACCCCTCCACTTT,CSVAEGNSPLHF,TRBJ1-6,NA,NA,TRBV29-1
TGTGCCATCAGTCCCGGGACTAGCGGGACTAGCACAGATACGCAGTATTTT,CAISPGTSGTSTDTQYF,TRBJ2-3,NA,TRBD2,TRBV10-3
TGTGCCAGCAGCGTATCCGGGACAGGGACTGGCTACACCTTC,CASSVSGTGTGYTF,TRBJ1-2,once,TRBD1,TRBV7-3
TGTGCCAGCAGTTCCGCCTACCAAGAGACCCAGTACTTC,CASSSAYQETQYF,TRBJ2-5,NA,NA,TRBV27
TGTGCCAGCAGCGCGGGACAGGGGTTAGAGACCCAGTACTTC,CASSAGQGLETQYF,TRBJ2-5,NA,TRBD1,TRBV7-9
TGTGCCAGCAGCCTTGACAGGGACTCCTACGAGCAGTACTTC,CASSLDRDSYEQYF,TRBJ2-7,NA,TRBD1,TRBV11-2
TGTGCCAGCAGCTTAGGGACAGGTGGCACCTACGAGCAGTACTTC,CASSLGTGGTYEQYF,TRBJ2-7,NA,TRBD1,TRBV7-9
TGTGCCAGCAGCCCCTTTGGGGGGTCCACTGAAGCTTTCTTT,CASSPFGGSTEAFF,TRBJ1-1,NA,NA,TRBV6-6
TGTGCCAGCTCCCTCTCGGGGGGACAGCCCCAGCATTTT,CASSLSGGQPQHF,TRBJ1-5,NA,NA,TRBV6-5
TGTGCCACATCAGGGGGCCATGGCTACACCTTC,CATSGGHGYTF,TRBJ1-2,NA,TRBD1,TRBV6-1
TGTGCCAGCAGGGCTGGGACGGGTAATTCACCCCTCCACTTT,CASRAGTGNSPLHF,TRBJ1-6,NA,NA,TRBV6-5
TGTGCCAGCAGCTCGACTAGCGGGAGTTACGAGCAGTACTTC,CASSSTSGSYEQYF,TRBJ2-7,NA,TRBD2,TRBV5-4
TGTGCCAGCACCATCGACAGGGGTGAGGAAAATGAAAAACTGTTTTTT,CASTIDRGEENEKLFF,TRBJ1-4,NA,TRBD1,TRBV5-5